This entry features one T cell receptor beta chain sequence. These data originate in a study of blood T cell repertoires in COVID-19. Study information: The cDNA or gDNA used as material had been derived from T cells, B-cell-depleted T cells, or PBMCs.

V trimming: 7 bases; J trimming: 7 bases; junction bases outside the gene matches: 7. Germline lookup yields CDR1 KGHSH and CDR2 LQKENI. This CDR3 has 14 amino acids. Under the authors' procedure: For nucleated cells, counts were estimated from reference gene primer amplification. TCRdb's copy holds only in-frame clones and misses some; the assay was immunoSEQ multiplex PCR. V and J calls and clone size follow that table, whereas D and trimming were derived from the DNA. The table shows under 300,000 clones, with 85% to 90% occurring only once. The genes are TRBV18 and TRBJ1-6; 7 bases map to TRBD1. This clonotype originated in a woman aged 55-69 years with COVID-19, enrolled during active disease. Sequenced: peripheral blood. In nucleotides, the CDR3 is TGTGCCAGCTACGAACAGGGGAAAAATTCACCCCTCCACTTT. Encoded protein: CASYEQGKNSPLHF.